These T cell receptor beta chains were read from a single sample in a study of lymphopenia after photon versus proton radiotherapy. Only in-frame clones appear in the TCRdb table, and some are missing; sequencing was by immunoSEQ multiplex PCR. The sample carries around 64,000 clones, 87% recorded once. The specimen comprised peripheral blood, sampled from a patient treated with proton-based radiotherapy. These receptors all stem from a man older than 75 with esophageal cancer. The CDR3 runs from the conserved cysteine through the conserved F or W. The order of the fields is D gene, J gene, clone size, V gene, CDR3 DNA, CDR3 protein. The D gene is left open where the match is weak. Size tells how often a clone was seen (once, few, many) or the class of an expanded clone, and some rows leave it out.

d_call: .
j_call: TRBJ2-5
clone_size: once
v_call: TRBV5-1
cdr3_nt: TGCGCCAGCAGCTTGCTGAACAGGGTCCGAGAGACCCAGTACTTC
cdr3_aa: CASSLLNRVRETQYF

d_call: .
j_call: TRBJ2-4
clone_size: .
v_call: TRBV5-4
cdr3_nt: TGTGCCAGCAGCTTGGGGACAGCCAGGGGCGTAAAAAACATTCAGTACTTC
cdr3_aa: CASSLGTARGVKNIQYF

d_call: .
j_call: TRBJ2-3
clone_size: .
v_call: TRBV10-2
cdr3_nt: TGCGCCAGCCGTGAGTATTCAGCGCAGTATTTT
cdr3_aa: CASREYSAQYF

d_call: TRBD1
j_call: TRBJ2-5
clone_size: .
v_call: TRBV6-1
cdr3_nt: TGTGCCAGCAGTGCGAACCTTCAGGGGGTGGGGGAGACCCAGTACTTC
cdr3_aa: CASSANLQGVGETQYF

d_call: TRBD2
j_call: TRBJ2-2
clone_size: .
v_call: TRBV15
cdr3_nt: TGTGCCACCAGCAGAGGCCCTAGCGGGGGGGCGCACGGGGAGCTGTTTTTT
cdr3_aa: CATSRGPSGGAHGELFF

d_call: TRBD1
j_call: TRBJ2-7
clone_size: .
v_call: TRBV30
cdr3_nt: TGTGCCTGGAGTGTCTATAAGGGGACAGGGGCCTACGAGCAGTACTTC
cdr3_aa: CAWSVYKGTGAYEQYF

d_call: .
j_call: TRBJ2-3
clone_size: .
v_call: TRBV7-6
cdr3_nt: TGTGCCAGCAGCGGGGGTCGTCTCGGGGAGATCACAGATACGCAGTATTTT
cdr3_aa: CASSGGRLGEITDTQYF

d_call: .
j_call: TRBJ2-2
clone_size: .
v_call: TRBV11-3
cdr3_nt: TGTGCCAGCAGCTTCGGCGGGGTCCACACCGGGGAGCTGTTTTTT
cdr3_aa: CASSFGGVHTGELFF

d_call: .
j_call: TRBJ2-7
clone_size: .
v_call: TRBV19
cdr3_nt: TGTGCCAGTAGTATCGGGGATCCCGGGGCCACCTACGAGCAGTACTTC
cdr3_aa: CASSIGDPGATYEQYF

d_call: TRBD1
j_call: TRBJ1-2
clone_size: .
v_call: TRBV27
cdr3_nt: TGTGCCGTACGGGACAGGGTACGGGGCTACACCTTC
cdr3_aa: CAVRDRVRGYTF

d_call: .
j_call: TRBJ1-5
clone_size: few
v_call: TRBV7-2
cdr3_nt: TGTGCCAGCAGCCGGGACGGAAATCAGCCCCAGCATTTT
cdr3_aa: CASSRDGNQPQHF

d_call: .
j_call: TRBJ1-2
clone_size: .
v_call: TRBV14
cdr3_nt: TGTGCCAGCAGCCAAGGAAGGGTGCCAGCAACTAACTATGGCTACACCTTC
cdr3_aa: CASSQGRVPATNYGYTF

d_call: .
j_call: TRBJ1-1
clone_size: .
v_call: TRBV14
cdr3_nt: TGTGCCAGCAGCCAAGATTTGGGGGTATCTGAACCTTTCTTT
cdr3_aa: CASSQDLGVSEPFF

d_call: .
j_call: TRBJ2-5
clone_size: .
v_call: TRBV5-4
cdr3_nt: TGTGCCAGCAACTGGACAGAGGGGGAGACCCAGTACTTC
cdr3_aa: CASNWTEGETQYF

d_call: TRBD1
j_call: TRBJ1-5
clone_size: .
v_call: TRBV7-2
cdr3_nt: TGTGCCAGCAGCTTACACAGGGGAGTCCCCCAGCATTTT
cdr3_aa: CASSLHRGVPQHF

d_call: TRBD2
j_call: TRBJ2-3
clone_size: .
v_call: TRBV5-1
cdr3_nt: TGCGCCAGCAGCGCTGGACTAGCGGGGTTTACAGATACGCAGTATTTT
cdr3_aa: CASSAGLAGFTDTQYF

d_call: TRBD1
j_call: TRBJ1-1
clone_size: .
v_call: TRBV19
cdr3_nt: TGTGCCAGTAGCGCTCAGGGGGGGTTTGAAGCTTTCTTT
cdr3_aa: CASSAQGGFEAFF

d_call: TRBD1
j_call: TRBJ1-5
clone_size: .
v_call: TRBV6-1
cdr3_nt: TGTGCCAGCAGTGAGACAGGGGGCCTGCAGCCCCAGCATTTT
cdr3_aa: CASSETGGLQPQHF

d_call: TRBD1
j_call: TRBJ2-3
clone_size: .
v_call: TRBV5-1
cdr3_nt: TGCGCCAGCAGTCCCGGGACAGGCTTAGACCGCACAGATACGCAGTATTTT
cdr3_aa: CASSPGTGLDRTDTQYF

d_call: .
j_call: TRBJ2-3
clone_size: .
v_call: TRBV27
cdr3_nt: TGTGCCAGCCGCCGGGACCCCCAGCCAGGCACAGATACGCAGTATTTT
cdr3_aa: CASRRDPQPGTDTQYF

d_call: TRBD1
j_call: TRBJ1-1
clone_size: .
v_call: TRBV5-4
cdr3_nt: TGTGCCAGCAGCTTACCGGGACAGGGTAACACTGAAGCTTTCTTT
cdr3_aa: CASSLPGQGNTEAFF

d_call: TRBD1
j_call: TRBJ2-3
clone_size: .
v_call: TRBV19
cdr3_nt: TGTGCCAGTACCCACGGGGACAGGGTGGGAGATACGCAGTATTTT
cdr3_aa: CASTHGDRVGDTQYF

d_call: .
j_call: TRBJ2-7
clone_size: .
v_call: TRBV18
cdr3_nt: TGTGCCAGCTCACCATCGGCAGGGACCTTCTCCTACGAGCAGTACTTC
cdr3_aa: CASSPSAGTFSYEQYF